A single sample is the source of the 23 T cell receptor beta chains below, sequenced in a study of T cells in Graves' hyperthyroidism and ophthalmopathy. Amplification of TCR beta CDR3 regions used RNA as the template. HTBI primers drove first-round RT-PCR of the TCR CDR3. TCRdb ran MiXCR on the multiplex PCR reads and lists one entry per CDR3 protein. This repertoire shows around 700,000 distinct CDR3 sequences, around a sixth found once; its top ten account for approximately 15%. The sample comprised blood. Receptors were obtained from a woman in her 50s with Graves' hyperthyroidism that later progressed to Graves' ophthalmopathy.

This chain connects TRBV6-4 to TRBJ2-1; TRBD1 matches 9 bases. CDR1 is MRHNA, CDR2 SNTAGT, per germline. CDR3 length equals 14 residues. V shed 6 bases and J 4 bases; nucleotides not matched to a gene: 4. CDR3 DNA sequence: TGTGCCAGCAGCGGGACAGGGAGGTACAATGAGCAGTTCTTC. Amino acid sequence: CASSGTGRYNEQFF.

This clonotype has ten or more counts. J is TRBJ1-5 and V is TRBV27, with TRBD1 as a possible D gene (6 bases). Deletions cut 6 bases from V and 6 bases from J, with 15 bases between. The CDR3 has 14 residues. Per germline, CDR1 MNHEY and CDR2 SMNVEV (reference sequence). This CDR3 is CASSLQGDSQPQHF. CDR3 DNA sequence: TGTGCCAGCAGCTTACAGGGTGACAGTCAGCCCCAGCATTTT.

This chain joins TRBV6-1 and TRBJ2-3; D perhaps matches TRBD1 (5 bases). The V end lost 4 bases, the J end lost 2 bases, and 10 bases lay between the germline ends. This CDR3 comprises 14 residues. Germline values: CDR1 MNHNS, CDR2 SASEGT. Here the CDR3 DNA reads TGTGCCAGCAGTGCTATAGGGGCCACAGATACGCAGTATTTT. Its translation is CASSAIGATDTQYF.

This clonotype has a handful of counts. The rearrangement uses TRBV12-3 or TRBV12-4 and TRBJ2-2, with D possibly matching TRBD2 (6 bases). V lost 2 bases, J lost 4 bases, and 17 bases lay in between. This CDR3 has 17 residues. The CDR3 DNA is TGTGCCAGCAGTTTATTCCCAGCGGGTTACCCCACCGGGGAGCTGTTTTTT. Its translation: CASSLFPAGYPTGELFF.

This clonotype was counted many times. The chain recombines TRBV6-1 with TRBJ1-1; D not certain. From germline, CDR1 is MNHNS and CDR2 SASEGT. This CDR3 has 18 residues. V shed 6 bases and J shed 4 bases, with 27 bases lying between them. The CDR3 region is CASRKYRFPGPWGTEAFF. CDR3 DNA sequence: TGTGCCAGCAGAAAATACCGATTTCCGGGCCCCTGGGGCACTGAAGCTTTCTTT.

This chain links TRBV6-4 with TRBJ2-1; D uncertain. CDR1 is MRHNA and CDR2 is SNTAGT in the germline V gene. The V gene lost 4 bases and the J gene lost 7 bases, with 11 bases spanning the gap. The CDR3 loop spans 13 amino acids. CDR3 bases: TGTGCCAGCAGTGGTCAGTTAAATAATGAGCAGTTCTTC. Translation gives CASSGQLNNEQFF.

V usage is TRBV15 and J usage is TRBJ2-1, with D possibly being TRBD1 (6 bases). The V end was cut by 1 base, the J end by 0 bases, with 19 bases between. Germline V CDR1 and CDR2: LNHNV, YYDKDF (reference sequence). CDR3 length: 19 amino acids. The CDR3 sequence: CATSRVTPADRYSYNEQFF. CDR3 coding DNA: TGTGCCACCAGCAGAGTAACACCGGCCGACAGGTACTCCTACAATGAGCAGTTCTTC.

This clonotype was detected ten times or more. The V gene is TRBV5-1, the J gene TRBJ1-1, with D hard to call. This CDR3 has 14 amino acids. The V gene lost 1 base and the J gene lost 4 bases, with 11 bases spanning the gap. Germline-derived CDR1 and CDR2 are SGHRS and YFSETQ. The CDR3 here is CASSLSVEGTEAFF. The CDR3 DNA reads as TGCGCCAGCAGCTTGTCAGTAGAGGGCACTGAAGCTTTCTTT.

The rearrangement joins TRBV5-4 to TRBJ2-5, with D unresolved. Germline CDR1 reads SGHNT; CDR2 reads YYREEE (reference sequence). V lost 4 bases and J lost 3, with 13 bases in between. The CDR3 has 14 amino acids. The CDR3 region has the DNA TGTGCCAGCAGCCCGGGTGATTTGGAAGAGACCCAGTACTTC. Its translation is CASSPGDLEETQYF.

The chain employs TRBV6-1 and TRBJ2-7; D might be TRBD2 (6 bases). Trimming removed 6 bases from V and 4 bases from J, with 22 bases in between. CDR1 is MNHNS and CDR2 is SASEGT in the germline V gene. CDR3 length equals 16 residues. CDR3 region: CASSDNAGRILYEQYF. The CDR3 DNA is TGTGCCAGCAGCGACAACGCGGGACGGATATTGTACGAGCAGTACTTC.

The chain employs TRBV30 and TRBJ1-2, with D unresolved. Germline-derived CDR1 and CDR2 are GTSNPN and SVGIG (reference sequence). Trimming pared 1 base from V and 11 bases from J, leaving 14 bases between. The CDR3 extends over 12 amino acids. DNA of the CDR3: TGTGCCTGGAGTGCCCTGACGAGAGGTTACACCTTC. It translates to CAWSALTRGYTF. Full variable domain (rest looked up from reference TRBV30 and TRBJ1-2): SQTIHQWPATLVQPVGSPLSLECTVEGTSNPNLYWYRQAAGRGLQLLFYSVGIGQISSEVPQNLSASRPQDRQFILSSKKLLLSDSGFYLCAWSALTRGYTFGSGTRLTVV.

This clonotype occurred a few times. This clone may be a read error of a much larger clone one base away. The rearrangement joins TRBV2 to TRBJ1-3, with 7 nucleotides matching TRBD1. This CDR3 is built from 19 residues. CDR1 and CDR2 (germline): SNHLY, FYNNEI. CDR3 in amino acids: CANSEDGEIDRATGNTIYF. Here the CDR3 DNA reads TGTGCCAACAGTGAAGATGGGGAAATCGACAGGGCCACTGGAAACACCATATATTTT.

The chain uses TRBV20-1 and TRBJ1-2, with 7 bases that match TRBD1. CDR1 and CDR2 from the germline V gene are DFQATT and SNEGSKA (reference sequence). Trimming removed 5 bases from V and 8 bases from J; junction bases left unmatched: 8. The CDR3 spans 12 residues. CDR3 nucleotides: TGCAGTGCTCTTACAGGGGACGCAGGCTACACCTTC. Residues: CSALTGDAGYTF.

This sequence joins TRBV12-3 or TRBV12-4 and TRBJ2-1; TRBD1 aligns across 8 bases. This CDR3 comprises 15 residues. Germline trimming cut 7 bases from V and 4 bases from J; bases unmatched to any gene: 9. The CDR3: CASTLRDRIYNEQFF. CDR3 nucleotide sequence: TGTGCCAGCACCCTTCGGGACAGGATATACAATGAGCAGTTCTTC.

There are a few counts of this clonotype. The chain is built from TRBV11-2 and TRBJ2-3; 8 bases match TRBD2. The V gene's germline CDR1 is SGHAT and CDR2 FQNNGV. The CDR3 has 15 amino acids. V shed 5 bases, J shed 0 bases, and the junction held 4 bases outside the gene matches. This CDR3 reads CASSAGGASTDTQYF. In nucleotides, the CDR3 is TGTGCCAGCAGCGCCGGGGGGGCGAGCACAGATACGCAGTATTTT. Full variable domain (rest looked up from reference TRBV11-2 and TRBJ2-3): EAGVAQSPRYKIIEKRQSVAFWCNPISGHATLYWYQQILGQGPKLLIQFQNNGVVDDSQLPKDRFSAERLKGVDSTLKIQPAKLEDSAVYLCASSAGGASTDTQYFGPGTRLTVL.

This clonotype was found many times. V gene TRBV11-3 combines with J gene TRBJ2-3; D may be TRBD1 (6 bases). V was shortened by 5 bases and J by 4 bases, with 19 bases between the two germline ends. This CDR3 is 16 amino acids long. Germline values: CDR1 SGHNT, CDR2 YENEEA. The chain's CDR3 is CASSPGTSRAADTQYF. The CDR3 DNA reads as TGTGCCAGCAGCCCGGGGACATCCCGGGCCGCAGATACGCAGTATTTT.

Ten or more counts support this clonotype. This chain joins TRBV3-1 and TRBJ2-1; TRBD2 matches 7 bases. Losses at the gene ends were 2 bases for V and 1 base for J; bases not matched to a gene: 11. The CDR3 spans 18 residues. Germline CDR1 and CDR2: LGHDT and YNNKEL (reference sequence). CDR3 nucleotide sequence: TGTGCCAGCAGCCAAAACGCGCCCGGACTAGGGTCCTACAATGAGCAGTTCTTC. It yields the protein CASSQNAPGLGSYNEQFF.

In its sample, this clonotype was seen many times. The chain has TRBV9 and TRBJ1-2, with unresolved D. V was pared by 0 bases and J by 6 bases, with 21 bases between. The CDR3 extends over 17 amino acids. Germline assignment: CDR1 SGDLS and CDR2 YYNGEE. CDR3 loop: CASSVDRVAVARHGYTF. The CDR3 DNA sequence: TGTGCCAGCAGCGTAGATAGGGTGGCGGTGGCCCGCCATGGCTACACCTTC.

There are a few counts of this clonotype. The CDR3 sequence is CAWSGSRSWSGYTF. The CDR3 bases are TGTGCCTGGAGTGGATCGCGAAGTTGGTCTGGCTACACCTTC. V usage is TRBV30 and J usage is TRBJ1-2, with D unclear. Trimming took off 1 base at V and 7 bases at J, with 16 bases between the two ends. CDR1 is GTSNPN, CDR2 SVGIG, per germline (reference sequence). The CDR3 runs to 14 residues.

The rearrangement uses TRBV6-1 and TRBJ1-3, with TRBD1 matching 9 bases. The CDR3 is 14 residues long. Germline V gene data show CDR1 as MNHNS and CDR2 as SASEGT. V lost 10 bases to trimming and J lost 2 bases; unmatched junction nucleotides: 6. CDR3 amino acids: CATTGGFTGNTIYF. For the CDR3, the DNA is TGTGCCACCACAGGGGGCTTTACTGGAAACACCATATATTTT.

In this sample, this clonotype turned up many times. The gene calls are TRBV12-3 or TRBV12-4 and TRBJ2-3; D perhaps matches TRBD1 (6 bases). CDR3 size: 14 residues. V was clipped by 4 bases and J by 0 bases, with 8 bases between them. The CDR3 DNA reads TGTGCCAGCAGTTGGGACACGAGCACAGATACGCAGTATTTT. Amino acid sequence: CASSWDTSTDTQYF.

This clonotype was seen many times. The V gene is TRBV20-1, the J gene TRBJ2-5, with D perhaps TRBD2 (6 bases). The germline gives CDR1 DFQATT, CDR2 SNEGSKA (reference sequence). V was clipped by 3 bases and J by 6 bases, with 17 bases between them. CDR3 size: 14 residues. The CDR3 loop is CSARRWGDAKTQYF. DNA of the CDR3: TGCAGTGCTAGGAGGTGGGGGGATGCGAAGACCCAGTACTTC.

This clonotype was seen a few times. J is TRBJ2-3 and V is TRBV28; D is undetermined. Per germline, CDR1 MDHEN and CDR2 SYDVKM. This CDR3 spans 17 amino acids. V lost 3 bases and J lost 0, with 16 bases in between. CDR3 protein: CASSFGLGVASTDTQYF. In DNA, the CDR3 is TGTGCCAGCAGTTTTGGGCTTGGAGTCGCTAGCACAGATACGCAGTATTTT.